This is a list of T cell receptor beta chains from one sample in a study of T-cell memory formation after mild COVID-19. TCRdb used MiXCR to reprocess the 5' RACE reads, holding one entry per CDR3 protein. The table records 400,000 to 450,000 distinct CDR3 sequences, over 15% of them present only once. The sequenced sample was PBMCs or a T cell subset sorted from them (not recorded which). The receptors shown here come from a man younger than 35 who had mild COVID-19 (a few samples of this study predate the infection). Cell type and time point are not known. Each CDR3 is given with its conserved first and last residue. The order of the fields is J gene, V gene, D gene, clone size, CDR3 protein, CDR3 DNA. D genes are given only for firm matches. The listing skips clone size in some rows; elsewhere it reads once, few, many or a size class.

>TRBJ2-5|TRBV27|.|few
CASSFDQGETQYF
TGTGCCAGCAGTTTCGACCAGGGAGAGACCCAGTACTTC
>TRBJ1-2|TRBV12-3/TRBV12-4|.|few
CASSIPGASYGYTF
TGTGCCAGCAGTATCCCCGGGGCGAGTTATGGCTACACCTTC
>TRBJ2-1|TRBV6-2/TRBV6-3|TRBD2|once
CASIRGTSGRSYNEQFF
TGTGCCAGCATCCGTGGGACTAGCGGGAGGTCCTACAATGAGCAGTTCTTC
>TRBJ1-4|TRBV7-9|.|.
CASSLRDGPMEKLFF
TGTGCCAGCAGCTTACGGGATGGGCCAATGGAAAAACTGTTTTTT
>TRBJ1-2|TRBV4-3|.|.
CASSQDGWALANYGYTF
TGCGCCAGCAGCCAAGATGGGTGGGCCTTAGCTAACTATGGCTACACCTTC
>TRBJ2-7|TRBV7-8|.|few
CASSPGPTYEQYF
TGTGCCAGCAGCCCTGGGCCAACCTACGAGCAGTACTTC
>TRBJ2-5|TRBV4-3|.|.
CASSQVPGVETQYF
TGCGCCAGCAGCCAAGTGCCTGGCGTTGAGACCCAGTACTTC
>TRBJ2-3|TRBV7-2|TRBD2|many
CASSHGRSGGAADTQYF
TGTGCCAGCAGCCATGGAAGGAGCGGGGGGGCCGCGGATACGCAGTATTTT
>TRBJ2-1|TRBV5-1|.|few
CASREGVGSYNEQFF
TGCGCCAGCCGGGAAGGTGTTGGATCCTACAATGAGCAGTTCTTC
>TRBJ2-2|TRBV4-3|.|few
CASSQAGNTGELFF
TGCGCCAGCAGCCAAGCGGGGAACACCGGGGAGCTGTTTTTT
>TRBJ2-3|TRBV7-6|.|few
CASSLVGKDTQYF
TGTGCCAGCAGCTTAGTAGGGAAAGATACGCAGTATTTT
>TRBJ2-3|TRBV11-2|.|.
CASSLGRGIADTQYF
TGTGCCAGCAGCTTAGGTCGGGGGATTGCAGATACGCAGTATTTT
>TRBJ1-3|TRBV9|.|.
CASSVDQTGNTIYF
TGTGCCAGCAGCGTAGACCAAACTGGAAACACCATATATTTT
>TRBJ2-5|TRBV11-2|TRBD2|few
CASSLGAGGPRETQYF
TGTGCCAGCAGCTTAGGTGCGGGGGGGCCGCGAGAGACCCAGTACTTC
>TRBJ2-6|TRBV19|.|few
CASGPRAGANVLTF
TGTGCCTCGGGCCCCAGGGCTGGGGCCAACGTCCTGACTTTC
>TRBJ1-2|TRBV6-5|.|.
CASRGPLSYTF
TGTGCCAGCAGGGGCCCTTTGAGCTACACCTTC
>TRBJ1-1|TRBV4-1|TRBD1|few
CASSQGTGPEAFF
TGCGCCAGCAGCCAGGGGACAGGGCCAGAAGCTTTCTTT
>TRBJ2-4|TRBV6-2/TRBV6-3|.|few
CASSDYREGGNIQYF
TGTGCCAGCAGTGATTACAGGGAGGGCGGAAACATTCAGTACTTC
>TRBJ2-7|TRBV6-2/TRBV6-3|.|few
CASSESRYEQYF
TGTGCCAGCAGTGAAAGCAGGTACGAGCAGTACTTC
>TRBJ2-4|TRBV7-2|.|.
CASSDRTRGNIQYF
TGTGCCAGCAGCGATCGGACCCGGGGAAACATTCAGTACTTC
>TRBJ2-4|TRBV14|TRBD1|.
CASSQDRGNIQYF
TGTGCCAGCAGCCAAGACAGGGGGAACATTCAGTACTTC
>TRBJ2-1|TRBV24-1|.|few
CATSDNTGNEQFF
TGTGCCACCAGTGATAACACAGGGAATGAGCAGTTCTTC
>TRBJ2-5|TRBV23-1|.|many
CASDSSLAAETQYF
TGCGCCAGCGATAGTTCCTTAGCGGCAGAGACCCAGTACTTC
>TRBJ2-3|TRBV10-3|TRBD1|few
CAIRGQGADTQYF
TGTGCCATCAGGGGACAGGGGGCAGATACGCAGTATTTT
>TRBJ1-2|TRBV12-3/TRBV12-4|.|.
CASSLLLLSNYGYTF
TGTGCCAGCAGTTTATTATTGTTGAGTAACTATGGCTACACCTTC
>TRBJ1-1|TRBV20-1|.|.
CSTLVHGATEAFF
TGCAGTACGTTGGTCCACGGGGCCACTGAAGCTTTCTTT
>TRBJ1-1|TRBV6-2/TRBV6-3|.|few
CAPETTGATSSLPRGTEAFF
TGTGCCCCAGAGACGACAGGCGCAACGAGCAGCCTCCCGAGGGGCACTGAAGCTTTCTTT
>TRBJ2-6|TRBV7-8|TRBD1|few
CASSPGDRVGSGANVLTF
TGTGCCAGCAGCCCGGGGGACAGGGTGGGGTCTGGGGCCAACGTCCTGACTTTC
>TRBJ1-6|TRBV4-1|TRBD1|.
CASSQLQGYNSPLHF
TGCGCCAGCAGCCAACTACAGGGGTATAATTCACCCCTCCACTTT
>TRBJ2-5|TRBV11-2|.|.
CASSLAGLQLGETQYF
TGTGCCAGCAGCTTGGCGGGTCTACAGCTGGGAGAGACCCAGTACTTC
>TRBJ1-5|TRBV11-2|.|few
CASSLEASQPQHF
TGTGCCAGCAGCTTAGAAGCCTCTCAGCCCCAGCATTTT
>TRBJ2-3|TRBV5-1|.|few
CASSLAPGRGTDTQYF
TGCGCCAGCAGCTTGGCCCCAGGGCGCGGCACAGATACGCAGTATTTT
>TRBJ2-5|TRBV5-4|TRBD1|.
CASSVPTGVGETQYF
TGTGCCAGCAGCGTACCAACAGGGGTCGGTGAGACCCAGTACTTC
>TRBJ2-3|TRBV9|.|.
CASSVGQTSTDTQYF
TGTGCCAGCAGCGTAGGCCAGACTAGCACAGATACGCAGTATTTT
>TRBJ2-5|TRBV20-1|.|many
CSARDPSRGEETQYF
TGCAGTGCTAGAGACCCCTCCCGGGGCGAAGAGACCCAGTACTTC
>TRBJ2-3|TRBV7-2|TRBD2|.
CASIRVSGASTDTQYF
TGTGCCAGCATCAGGGTTAGCGGGGCTAGCACAGATACGCAGTATTTT
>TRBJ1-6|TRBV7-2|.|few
CASSRGRPPLHF
TGTGCCAGCAGCAGGGGACGGCCACCCCTCCACTTT
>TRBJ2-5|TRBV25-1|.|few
CASRAPGRETQYF
TGTGCCAGCAGAGCCCCGGGGAGAGAGACCCAGTACTTC
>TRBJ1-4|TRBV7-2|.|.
CASSLKWNEKLFF
TGTGCCAGCAGCCTGAAATGGAATGAAAAACTGTTTTTT
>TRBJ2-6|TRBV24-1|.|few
CATSDPRGTGANVLTF
TGTGCCACCAGTGACCCCAGGGGTACGGGGGCCAACGTCCTGACTTTC
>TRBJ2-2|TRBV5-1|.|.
CASSSFVGVNTGELFF
TGCGCCAGCAGCTCGTTTGTGGGGGTGAACACCGGGGAGCTGTTTTTT
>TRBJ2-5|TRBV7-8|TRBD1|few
CASRWTGMETQYF
TGTGCCAGCAGGTGGACAGGGATGGAGACCCAGTACTTC
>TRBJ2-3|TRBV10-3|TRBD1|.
CAISESGDRDNTDTQYF
TGTGCCATCAGTGAGTCGGGGGACAGGGACAATACAGATACGCAGTATTTT
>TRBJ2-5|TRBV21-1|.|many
CASSKETQYF
TGTGCCAGCAGCAAAGAGACCCAGTACTTC
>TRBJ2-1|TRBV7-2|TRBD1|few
CASSAPGTGFNEQFF
TGTGCCAGCAGCGCTCCCGGGACAGGGTTTAATGAGCAGTTCTTC
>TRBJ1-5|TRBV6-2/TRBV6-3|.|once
CASSYYRNQPQHF
TGTGCCAGCAGTTACTACAGAAATCAGCCCCAGCATTTT
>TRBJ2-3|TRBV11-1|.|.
CASRPGPSQDTQYF
TGTGCCAGCAGGCCGGGTCCTAGCCAAGATACGCAGTATTTT
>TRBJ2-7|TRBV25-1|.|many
CASSSYEQYF
TGTGCCAGCAGTTCCTACGAGCAGTACTTC
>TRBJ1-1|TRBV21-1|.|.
CASSKVEEDRVEAFF
TGTGCCAGCAGCAAAGTTGAGGAAGACAGGGTCGAAGCTTTCTTT
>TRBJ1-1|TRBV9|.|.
CASSVVGRNTEAFF
TGTGCCAGCAGCGTAGTCGGACGGAACACTGAAGCTTTCTTT
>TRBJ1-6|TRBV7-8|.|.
CASSSSGPLHF
TGTGCCAGCAGCTCGTCTGGACCCCTCCACTTT
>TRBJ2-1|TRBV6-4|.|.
CASSEMAGLPNEQFF
TGTGCCAGCAGTGAGATGGCGGGGCTCCCCAATGAGCAGTTCTTC
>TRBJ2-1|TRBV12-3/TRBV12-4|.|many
CASSLVDSSYNEQFF
TGTGCCAGCAGTCTAGTCGATAGCTCCTACAATGAGCAGTTCTTC
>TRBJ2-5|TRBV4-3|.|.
CASSQRTTQETQYF
TGCGCCAGCAGCCAAAGGACCACCCAAGAGACCCAGTACTTC
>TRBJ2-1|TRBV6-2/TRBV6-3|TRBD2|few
CASSFGGGDEQFF
TGTGCCAGCAGTTTCGGGGGGGGGGATGAGCAGTTCTTC
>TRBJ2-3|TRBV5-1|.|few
CASGRTGNPDTQYF
TGCGCCAGCGGTAGAACAGGGAATCCAGATACGCAGTATTTT
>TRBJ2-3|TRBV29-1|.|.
CSATGTVEGDTQYF
TGCAGCGCTACCGGGACGGTGGAAGGGGATACGCAGTATTTT